This T cell receptor (beta chain) was sequenced in a study of control samples from healthy donors and cancer patients. The CDR3 contains 12 residues. Germline assignment: CDR1 SNHLY and CDR2 FYNNEI. Trimming removed 6 bases at V and 6 bases at J, with 9 bases between. Assay: immunoSEQ multiplex PCR; the TCRdb copy retains only in-frame clones and omits some. The profile covers over 150,000 clones, with 85% to 95% appearing a single time and more than 1.1% taken by the ten largest. The chain has TRBV2 and TRBJ1-5; a possible D gene is TRBD1 (5 bases). Specimen: blood. This sequence was found in a woman aged 18 to 35 in good health. The CDR3 region is CASRGVSQPQHF. The DNA of the CDR3 is TGTGCCAGCAGGGGGGTGAGTCAGCCCCAGCATTTT.